Each of the 8 T cell receptor beta chains below was sequenced from the same sample in a study of blood T cells in healthy people across ages. It was with a sample-barcoded 5' primer and a J-beta primer mix that a second PCR of roughly 6 to 11 cycles was run. TCRdb passed the 5' RACE reads through MiXCR, listing each CDR3 protein once. This sample carries roughly 730,000 distinct CDR3 sequences, about 61% of them seen once, and the ten largest clones take around a quarter. The specimen was blood. These TCRs come from a man aged 40-55 years in good health.

The V gene is TRBV4-2, the J gene TRBJ2-1; TRBD2 matches 11 bases. The CDR3 is 17 residues long. V dropped 3 bases and J dropped 6; count of bases not matched to a gene: 10. In germline, CDR1 is LGHNA, CDR2 YNFKEQ. CDR3 nucleotides: TGTGCCAGCAGCCACCCCGAAGAAGGGACTAGCGGCAATGAGCAGTTCTTC. Amino acids: CASSHPEEGTSGNEQFF.

This clonotype has a handful of counts. The V and J genes are TRBV4-3 and TRBJ1-2, with TRBD1 matching 7 bases. The V segment lost 4 bases and the J segment 4 bases; nucleotides outside the gene matches: 3. Germline V CDR1 and CDR2: LGHNA, YSLEER. The CDR3 has 13 residues. As DNA, the CDR3 is TGCGCCAGCAGCCTATGGGACAGCTATGGCTACACCTTC. Translating gives CASSLWDSYGYTF.

CDR3 in DNA: TGTGCCAGCAGTTCCGACAGGGGCCTCTACGAGCAGTACTTC. It translates to CASSSDRGLYEQYF. The rearrangement links TRBV12-3 or TRBV12-4 to TRBJ2-7; 8 nucleotides align to TRBD1. The CDR3 runs to 14 residues. V gave up 4 bases and J gave up 3 bases; unmatched junction bases: 5.

J is TRBJ2-1 and V is TRBV6-1; 7 bases agree with TRBD1. Trimming removed 5 bases from V and 1 base from J; junction bases left unmatched: 11. This CDR3 is 17 amino acids long. Looked up from germline, CDR1 is MNHNS and CDR2 is SASEGT. For the CDR3, the DNA is TGTGCCAGCAGTCGTGCCGGGACAGCCTTATCCTACAATGAGCAGTTCTTC. This sequence encodes CASSRAGTALSYNEQFF.

The chain joins TRBV6-5 to TRBJ2-5, with 7 bases aligning to TRBD1. The CDR3 runs 14 residues. Trimming took 6 bases from V and 2 from J; bases not matched to a gene: 6. Germline V gene lookup returns CDR1 MNHEY and CDR2 SVGAGI. The CDR3 DNA sequence: TGTGCCAGCAGACCCTGGACAGGACAAGAGACCCAGTACTTC. Encoded protein: CASRPWTGQETQYF.

About this clonotype itself: At one boundary the junction diverges from the germline segment, which might be a read error. This chain joins TRBV2 and TRBJ1-2; D is undetermined. This CDR3 contains 12 residues. Germline values: CDR1 SNHLY, CDR2 FYNNEI. CDR3 in amino acids: CACSESNRGYTF. DNA for the CDR3: TGTGCCTGCAGTGAGAGTAATCGTGGCTACACCTTC.

The genes are TRBV18 and TRBJ2-3; TRBD1 agrees at 12 bases. Germline V gene data show CDR1 as KGHSH and CDR2 as LQKENI. This CDR3 has 18 residues. Unmatched junction bases numbered 8, after V lost 4 bases and J lost 0 bases. The CDR3 bases are TGTGCCAGCTCACTTGGGACAGGGGGCGGAATCAGCACAGATACGCAGTATTTT. Translating gives CASSLGTGGGISTDTQYF. The variable domain in full, completed from reference TRBV18 and TRBJ2-3, reads NAGVMQNPRHLVRRRGQEARLRCSPMKGHSHVYWYRQLPEEGLKFMVYLQKENIIDESGMPKERFSAEFPKEGPSILRIQQVVRGDSAAYFCASSLGTGGGISTDTQYFGPGTRLTVL.

The chain couples TRBV29-1 to TRBJ1-2; a possible D gene is TRBD1 (6 bases). The V gene's germline CDR1 is SQVTM and CDR2 ANQGSEA. CDR3 length equals 12 residues. V gave up 6 bases and J gave up 3 bases, with 11 bases separating them. The CDR3 protein is CSVFRGDYGYTF. CDR3 nucleotides: TGCAGCGTCTTCAGGGGTGACTATGGCTACACCTTC.